What follows is one TCR beta chain and its context. Antigen specificity is unknown. Described time point: sample taken at primary tumor resection. Extraction of whole RNA from tumor, nontumor lung or frozen PBMC preceded unsorted sequencing. The data derive from a study of spatial heterogeneity in lung cancer. At the level of the study: An average of more than ten raw reads was observed per unique TCR and UMI combination. Points from the study as a whole: Circulating ubiquitous expanded tumor TCRs were observed more frequently at resection than at follow-up.

TCRdb reprocessed the 5' RACE reads with MiXCR, giving one entry per CDR3 protein. Among about 42,000 distinct CDR3 sequences listed, approximately 6.8% were seen once. The V end lost 7 bases, the J end lost 2 bases, and 12 bases lay between the germline ends. Per the germline V gene, CDR1 is MDHEN and CDR2 is SYDVKM. CDR3 size: 15 residues. This sequence originates from a female donor with early-stage non-small cell lung cancer. The sequencing here drew on PBMCs, taken at surgery. The chain combines TRBV28 with TRBJ2-6, with a tentative D call TRBD2 (5 bases). This CDR3 is CASTSPRAGANVLTF. CDR3 coding DNA: TGTGCCAGCACCTCCCCGAGGGCTGGGGCCAACGTCCTGACTTTC. Together with reference TRBV28 and TRBJ2-6, the CDR3 gives the full variable domain: DVKVTQSSRYLVKRTGEKVFLECVQDMDHENMFWYRQDPGLGLRLIYFSYDVKMKEKGDIPEGYSVSREKKERFSLILESASTNQTSMYLCASTSPRAGANVLTFGAGSRLTVL.